These 31 T cell receptor beta chains came from one sample sequenced in a study of T cell repertoires in cytomegalovirus infection. TCRdb passed the reads through MiXCR, listing each CDR3 protein once. The sample shows a few hundred thousand distinct CDR3 sequences, more than 9% of them seen only once. Sequencing was done on a sample of PBMCs. The source of these receptors is a human donor in good health (CMV status not recorded). Some clones in this sample may be carry-over from other donors' samples.

This clonotype occurred a few times. This chain uses TRBV6-5 with TRBJ1-5, with 10 bases identical to TRBD1. Germline V CDR1 and CDR2: MNHEY, SVGAGI. The CDR3 runs to 15 residues. After removal of 4 bases from V and 7 bases from J, the junction contained 7 bases not matched to a gene. CDR3 loop: CASSSGTGARQPQHF. The CDR3 region has the DNA TGTGCCAGCAGTTCCGGGACAGGGGCTCGCCAGCCCCAGCATTTT.

This clonotype came up many times. This chain links TRBV7-2 with TRBJ2-7, with 8 bases that match TRBD2. V shed 1 base, J shed 3 bases, and the junction held 8 bases outside the gene matches. The V gene's germline CDR1 is SGHTA and CDR2 FQGNSA. This CDR3 is 16 amino acids long. The CDR3 DNA is TGTGCCAGCAGCTTAGTTCGGCGGGGGGTCTTCTACGAGCAGTACTTC. Its protein product is CASSLVRRGVFYEQYF.

Judged by abundance, this clonotype is medium-sized. The chain combines TRBV7-2 with TRBJ2-1; 7 bases match TRBD2. J gave up 7 bases and V 2 bases, and 11 bases lay outside the gene matches. The CDR3 length is 16 residues. Looked up from germline, CDR1 is SGHTA and CDR2 is FQGNSA. CDR3 in amino acids: CASSLTGLTPGNEQFF. The CDR3 coding sequence is TGTGCCAGCAGCTTAACGGGACTAACTCCCGGGAATGAGCAGTTCTTC.

In regard to this clonotype: A read error is possible here, since a much larger clone lies one base away. This chain connects TRBV7-8 to TRBJ2-3; D is tentatively TRBD1 or TRBD2 (5 bases each). Germline CDR1 is SGHVS and CDR2 is FQNEAQ. The length of the CDR3 is 14 residues. CDR3 in amino acids: CASSLGGNADMQYF. As DNA, the CDR3 is TGTGCCAGCAGCTTAGGGGGGAACGCAGATATGCAGTATTTT. The full variable domain, rest sourced from reference TRBV7-8 and TRBJ2-3, is GAGVSQSPRYKVAKRGQDVALRCDPISGHVSLFWYQQALGQGPEFLTYFQNEAQLDKSGLPSDRFFAERPEGSVSTLKIQRTQQEDSAVYLCASSLGGNADMQYFGPGTRLTVL.

In this sample, this clonotype turned up a few times. V is TRBV12-5 and J is TRBJ2-3, with 8 bases matching TRBD2. J lost 3 bases, V lost 2 bases, and 7 bases had no gene match. The CDR3 is 16 residues long. Per germline, CDR1 LGHNT and CDR2 FRNRAP. The CDR3 loop reads CASGLQPGLGTDTQYF. The DNA of the CDR3 is TGTGCTAGTGGTTTGCAACCGGGACTAGGGACAGATACGCAGTATTTT.

The chain employs TRBV7-9 and TRBJ2-3; D might be TRBD1 (6 bases). The CDR3 extends over 15 amino acids. Germline CDR1 reads SEHNR; CDR2 reads FQNEAQ (reference sequence). Trimming removed 5 bases at V and 0 bases at J, with 12 bases between. CDR3 in DNA: TGTGCCAGCAGCGACCGGGACACAAGCACAGATACGCAGTATTTT. This sequence encodes CASSDRDTSTDTQYF.

V is TRBV12-3 or TRBV12-4 and J is TRBJ1-6, with D possibly matching TRBD1 (6 bases). The CDR3 runs 14 residues. Trimming took off 6 bases at V and 8 bases at J, with 14 bases between the two ends. CDR3 DNA sequence: TGTGCCAGCAGCAAGACAGGAGCTCATTCACCCCTCCACTTT. It yields the protein CASSKTGAHSPLHF.

This clonotype was found a few times. The chain couples TRBV7-2 to TRBJ1-6; D may be TRBD1 (5 bases). CDR3 length: 16 residues. CDR1 and CDR2 from the germline V gene are SGHTA and FQGNSA. With 4 bases removed from V and 7 bases from J, the gap between germline ends came to 17 bases. In nucleotides, the CDR3 is TGTGCCAGCAGCTCCCAAGGGACGGGGAAAAATTCACCCCTCCACTTT. It is translated as CASSSQGTGKNSPLHF. The complete variable domain, with remaining parts taken from reference TRBV7-2 and TRBJ1-6, reads GAGVSQSPSNKVTEKGKDVELRCDPISGHTALYWYRQSLGQGLEFLIYFQGNSAPDKSGLPSDRFSAERTGGSVSTLTIQRTQQEDSAVYLCASSSQGTGKNSPLHFGNGTRLTVT.

This clonotype was counted many times. The chain links TRBV7-2 to TRBJ2-7, with 8 bases fitting TRBD1. This CDR3 has 15 residues. The V and J ends lost 1 base and 2 bases, in that order; junction bases with no gene match: 4. Looked up from germline, CDR1 is SGHTA and CDR2 is FQGNSA. This chain's CDR3 is CASSLGTGLAYEQYF. The CDR3 DNA reads as TGTGCCAGCAGCTTAGGGACAGGGCTGGCCTACGAGCAGTACTTC.

The V gene is TRBV18, the J gene TRBJ2-7; 10 bases line up with TRBD1. Losses at the gene ends were 0 bases for V and 2 bases for J; bases not matched to a gene: 4. CDR1 is KGHSH, CDR2 LQKENI, per germline. The CDR3 length is 16 residues. The CDR3 here is CASSPPGQGSPYEQYF. Here the CDR3 DNA reads TGTGCCAGCTCACCACCGGGACAGGGGAGTCCCTACGAGCAGTACTTC.

This clonotype showed up many times. The gene calls are TRBV7-2 and TRBJ1-2, with 8 nucleotides matching TRBD1. CDR1 is SGHTA, CDR2 FQGNSA, per germline. With 2 bases clipped from V and 3 bases from J, the junction kept 5 bases outside the gene matches. The CDR3 runs to 15 residues. The DNA of the CDR3 is TGTGCCAGCAGCTTACAGAGACAGGGGTACTATGGCTACACCTTC. This sequence encodes CASSLQRQGYYGYTF.

This clonotype was seen just once. A much larger clonotype is one base distant, so this may be a read error. The V gene is TRBV6-5, the J gene TRBJ2-1, with D perhaps being TRBD1 or TRBD2 (5 bases each). CDR3 length: 12 residues. Germline values: CDR1 MNHEY, CDR2 SVGAGI. CDR3: CVSSYRRGEYFF. The CDR3 nucleotides read TGTGTCAGCAGTTACAGAAGAGGGGAGTACTTCTTC.

The V and J genes are TRBV12-3 or TRBV12-4 and TRBJ2-5; D is perhaps TRBD1 or TRBD2 (5 bases each). This CDR3 is built from 13 residues. V dropped 2 bases and J dropped 7 bases, with 11 bases sitting between them. The CDR3 here is CASSLRGAATQYF. In nucleotides, the CDR3 is TGTGCCAGCAGTTTAAGAGGGGCCGCGACCCAGTACTTC.

In its sample, this clonotype was seen many times. This chain joins TRBV7-2 and TRBJ2-7; 7 bases align to TRBD1. Losses at the gene ends were 5 bases for V and 3 bases for J; bases not matched to a gene: 10. There are 15 residues in the CDR3. Germline CDR1 and CDR2: SGHTA and FQGNSA. The CDR3: CASSPSTGKGYEQYF. In DNA, the CDR3 is TGTGCCAGCAGCCCATCGACAGGGAAGGGCTACGAGCAGTACTTC.

This clonotype was seen at least ten times. This chain connects TRBV7-2 to TRBJ2-3; no clear D gene. From germline, CDR1 is SGHTA and CDR2 FQGNSA. The CDR3 covers 15 residues. The V end was cut by 3 bases, the J end by 4 bases, with 14 bases between. The CDR3 region is CASSFGGRQADTQYF. The CDR3 DNA reads as TGTGCCAGCAGCTTCGGTGGCAGACAAGCAGATACGCAGTATTTT.

The table lists this clonotype with a few counts. This sequence joins TRBV12-3 or TRBV12-4 and TRBJ1-2; 8 nucleotides line up with TRBD1. V lost 5 bases and J lost 2; bases outside the gene matches: 4. CDR3 length: 14 amino acids. CDR3: CASSPGGMNYGYTF. The CDR3 nucleotides read TGTGCCAGCAGTCCAGGGGGCATGAACTATGGCTACACCTTC.

This chain uses TRBV29-1 with TRBJ2-2, with 12 bases that match TRBD2. Per germline, CDR1 SQVTM and CDR2 ANQGSEA. Losses at the gene ends were 2 bases for V and 0 bases for J; bases not matched to a gene: 7. The CDR3 sequence is 18 residues long. The CDR3 DNA sequence: TGCAGCGTTGAAACACTAGCGGGGGGATCCGCGAACACCGGGGAGCTGTTTTTT. Encoded protein: CSVETLAGGSANTGELFF.

This clonotype was counted ten times or more. The chain combines TRBV6-5 with TRBJ1-1; the match to TRBD1 covers 9 bases. CDR1 and CDR2 from the germline V gene are MNHEY and SVGAGI. With V trimmed by 6 bases and J by 2 bases, 16 bases remained unmatched. The CDR3 consists of 18 residues. CDR3 DNA: TGTGCCAGCAGCCGTAGCATCCCCGGACAGGGGCGTAACACTGAAGCTTTCTTT. Its protein product is CASSRSIPGQGRNTEAFF.

V gene TRBV7-2 combines with J gene TRBJ1-5; D perhaps matches TRBD1 (5 bases). CDR1 is SGHTA and CDR2 is FQGNSA in the germline V gene. The CDR3 extends over 13 amino acids. The V and J ends lost 3 bases and 7 bases respectively, with 10 bases between them. CDR3 residues: CASSFKGAQPQHF. In DNA form, the CDR3 reads TGTGCCAGCAGCTTCAAAGGGGCCCAGCCCCAGCATTTT.

The J gene is TRBJ1-2, the V gene TRBV25-1; TRBD1 matches 7 bases. The germline gives CDR1 MGHDK, CDR2 SYGVNS. CDR3 length equals 19 residues. The V segment lost 4 bases and the J segment 7 bases; nucleotides outside the gene matches: 24. The CDR3: CASSVRGWTGLPRILGYTF. CDR3 nucleotide sequence: TGTGCCAGCAGTGTTAGAGGGTGGACAGGCCTTCCCCGGATCCTTGGCTACACCTTC.

J is TRBJ1-1 and V is TRBV28; D uncertain. V was pared by 2 bases and J by 7 bases, with 11 bases between. This CDR3 is built from 13 residues. The V gene's germline CDR1 is MDHEN and CDR2 SYDVKM. The CDR3 nucleotides read TGTGCCAGCAGTTTACTCAATGATGGTGAAGCTTTCTTT. Amino acid sequence: CASSLLNDGEAFF.

This clonotype was counted many times. The chain links TRBV6-5 to TRBJ2-6, with D hard to call. The V gene's germline CDR1 is MNHEY and CDR2 SVGAGI. The CDR3 consists of 15 residues. V lost 2 bases and J lost 0, with 5 bases in between. The CDR3 spells CASSYAASGANVLTF. Here the CDR3 DNA reads TGTGCCAGCAGTTACGCAGCCTCTGGGGCCAACGTCCTGACTTTC.

The V and J genes are TRBV11-2 and TRBJ2-7; 9 bases match TRBD1. The germline CDR1 and CDR2 sequences are SGHAT and FQNNGV. CDR3 length: 15 residues. Trimming at V came to 2 bases and at J to 1 base, leaving 3 bases not matched to a gene. The CDR3, as DNA: TGTGCCAGCAGCTTATCGGACAGGGGATCCTACGAGCAGTACTTC. The encoded protein is CASSLSDRGSYEQYF.

The rearrangement links TRBV5-5 to TRBJ1-5, with D perhaps TRBD1 (5 bases). V was trimmed by 3 bases and J by 5 bases, leaving 15 bases between them. The germline V gene encodes CDR1 SGHKS and CDR2 YYEKEE (reference sequence). The CDR3 is 15 residues long. DNA for the CDR3: TGTGCCAGCAGCTGGCAAAAAGGGACGGATCAGCCCCAGCATTTT. Translation gives CASSWQKGTDQPQHF. Full variable domain (rest looked up from reference TRBV5-5 and TRBJ1-5): DAGVTQSPTHLIKTRGQQVTLRCSPISGHKSVSWYQQVLGQGPQFIFQYYEKEERGRGNFPDRFSARQFPNYSSELNVNALLLGDSALYLCASSWQKGTDQPQHFGDGTRLSIL.

In this sample, this clonotype turned up many times. CDR3 nucleotides: TGTGCCAGCACCTTCAGGCGCATGAACACTGAAGCTTTCTTT. Amino acids: CASTFRRMNTEAFF. This chain links TRBV7-2 with TRBJ1-1; D remains ambiguous. V lost 7 bases and J lost 0, with 12 bases in between. Per the germline V gene, CDR1 is SGHTA and CDR2 is FQGNSA. The CDR3 sequence is 14 residues long.

This clonotype was seen repeatedly, ten times or more. The J gene is TRBJ1-5, the V gene TRBV19, with D maybe TRBD1 (5 bases). Germline assignment: CDR1 LNHDA and CDR2 SQIVND (reference sequence). The CDR3 loop spans 15 amino acids. Trimming pared 7 bases from V and 0 bases from J, leaving 13 bases between. The CDR3, as DNA: TGTGCCAGTATCTCGGGGGACTATAGCAATCAGCCCCAGCATTTT. It codes for CASISGDYSNQPQHF.

This clonotype was counted ten times or more. The gene calls are TRBV6-1 and TRBJ1-2, with 8 bases matching TRBD1. The CDR3 extends over 14 amino acids. Germline loops: CDR1 MNHNS, CDR2 SASEGT. V dropped 8 bases and J dropped 5; count of bases not matched to a gene: 10. The CDR3 DNA reads as TGTGCCAGCGGCAAAAACGGACAGGGATATGGCTACACCTTC. It is translated as CASGKNGQGYGYTF.

In its sample, this clonotype was seen a few times. V usage is TRBV19 and J usage is TRBJ2-1; D is unclear. Trimming stripped 8 bases from V and 0 bases from J, with 8 bases between. This CDR3 comprises 13 residues. The germline V gene has CDR1 LNHDA and CDR2 SQIVND (reference sequence). The CDR3 loop reads CASAASSYNEQFF. In DNA form, the CDR3 reads TGTGCCAGTGCCGCTAGCTCCTACAATGAGCAGTTCTTC.

This clonotype was recorded many times. The rearrangement uses TRBV7-9 and TRBJ2-7; 8 positions agree with TRBD2. J was trimmed by 7 bases and V by 1 base; bases with no gene match: 6. Germline lookup yields CDR1 SEHNR and CDR2 FQNEAQ (reference sequence). CDR3 length: 14 residues. CDR3 coding DNA: TGTGCCAGCAGCTTAGGACTAGCGTCTCGGGAGCAGTACTTC. This gives the protein CASSLGLASREQYF.

This chain links TRBV7-9 with TRBJ2-4; 8 nucleotides match TRBD2. Germline V gene data show CDR1 as SEHNR and CDR2 as FQNEAQ (reference sequence). Losses at the gene ends were 2 bases for V and 2 bases for J; bases not matched to a gene: 5. The CDR3 is 16 residues long. This CDR3 is CASSLSGSGTKNIQYF. In DNA form, the CDR3 reads TGTGCCAGCAGCTTAAGCGGGAGTGGGACCAAAAACATTCAGTACTTC.

A few counts support this clonotype. This chain links TRBV7-2 with TRBJ1-1; the D is unclear. The CDR3 consists of 14 residues. Germline V CDR1 and CDR2: SGHTA, FQGNSA. The V and J ends lost 6 bases and 6 bases respectively, with 17 bases between them. The DNA for the CDR3 is TGTGCCAGCAGACCCAACCAGGTAGTCCCTGAAGCTTTCTTT. Translating gives CASRPNQVVPEAFF.